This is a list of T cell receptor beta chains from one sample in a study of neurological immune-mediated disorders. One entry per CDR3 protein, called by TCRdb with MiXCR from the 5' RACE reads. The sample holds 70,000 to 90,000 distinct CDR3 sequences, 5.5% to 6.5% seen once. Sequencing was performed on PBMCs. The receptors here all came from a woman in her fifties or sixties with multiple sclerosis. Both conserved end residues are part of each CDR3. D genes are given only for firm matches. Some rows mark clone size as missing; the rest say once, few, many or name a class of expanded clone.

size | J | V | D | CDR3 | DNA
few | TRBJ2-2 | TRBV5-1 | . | CASGTGRESGELFF | TGCGCCAGCGGCACAGGGAGAGAGTCCGGGGAGCTGTTTTTT
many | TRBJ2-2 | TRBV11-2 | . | CASSTRTVNTGELFF | TGTGCCAGCAGCACACGGACAGTTAACACCGGGGAGCTGTTTTTT
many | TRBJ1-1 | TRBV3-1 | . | CASSPGANTEAFF | TGTGCCAGCAGCCCGGGCGCGAACACTGAAGCTTTCTTT
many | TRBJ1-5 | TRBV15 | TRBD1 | CATANWGTGSQPQHF | TGTGCCACCGCCAACTGGGGGACAGGGAGTCAGCCCCAGCATTTT
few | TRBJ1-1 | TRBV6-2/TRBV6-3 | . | CASSLKGWGSTEAFF | TGTGCCAGCAGCCTGAAGGGGTGGGGGAGCACTGAAGCTTTCTTT
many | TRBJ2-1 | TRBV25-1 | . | CASRVMHEQFF | TGTGCCAGCAGGGTGATGCACGAGCAGTTCTTC
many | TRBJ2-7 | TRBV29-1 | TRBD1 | CSAVDRESSYEQYF | TGCAGCGCTGTGGACAGGGAAAGCTCCTACGAGCAGTACTTC
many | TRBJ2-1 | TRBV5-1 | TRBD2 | CARILASGGPVYNEQFF | TGCGCCAGAATACTAGCTAGCGGGGGCCCCGTTTACAATGAGCAGTTCTTC
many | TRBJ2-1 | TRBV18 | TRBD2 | CASSPRLAGTYNEQFF | TGTGCCAGCTCCCCGAGACTAGCGGGGACCTACAATGAGCAGTTCTTC
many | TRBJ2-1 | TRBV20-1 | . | CSARDLRGPVTYNEQFF | TGCAGTGCTAGAGATTTACGGGGGCCCGTAACCTACAATGAGCAGTTCTTC
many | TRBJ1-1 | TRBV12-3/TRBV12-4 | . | CASRLLGTEAFF | TGTGCCAGTCGCCTCCTGGGGACTGAAGCTTTCTTT
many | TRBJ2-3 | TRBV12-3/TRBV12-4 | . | CASSSYLSTDTQYF | TGTGCCAGCAGTTCCTATTTAAGCACAGATACGCAGTATTTT
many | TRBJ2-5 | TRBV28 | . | CASSASGKFSETQYF | TGTGCCAGCAGTGCCTCTGGAAAGTTCTCGGAGACCCAGTACTTC
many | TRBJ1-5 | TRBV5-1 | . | CASSPYSGADSNQPQHF | TGCGCCAGCAGCCCTTACTCGGGGGCGGATAGCAATCAGCCCCAGCATTTT
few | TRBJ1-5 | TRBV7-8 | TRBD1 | CASSVTGTSNQPQHF | TGTGCCAGCAGCGTGACAGGGACGAGCAATCAGCCCCAGCATTTT
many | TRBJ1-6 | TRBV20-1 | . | CSARDSGNSPLHF | TGCAGTGCTAGAGATTCCGGAAATTCACCCCTCCACTTT
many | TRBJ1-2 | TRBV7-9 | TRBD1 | CASSWDSYGYTF | TGTGCCAGCAGCTGGGACAGCTATGGCTACACCTTC
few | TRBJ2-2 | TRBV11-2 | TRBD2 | CASRPAGSNTGELFF | TGTGCCAGCAGACCAGCGGGGAGCAACACCGGGGAGCTGTTTTTT
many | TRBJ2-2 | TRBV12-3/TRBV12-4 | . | CASSPGPGNTGELFF | TGTGCCAGTTCCCCCGGACCGGGGAACACCGGGGAGCTGTTTTTT
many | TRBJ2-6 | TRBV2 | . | CASSQANVLTF | TGTGCCAGCAGTCAGGCCAACGTCCTGACTTTC
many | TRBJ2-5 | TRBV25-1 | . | CASSEPSSGQETQYF | TGTGCCAGCAGTGAACCTAGCTCGGGTCAAGAGACCCAGTACTTC
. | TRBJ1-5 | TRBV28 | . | CASRPRLLNQTQNF | TGTGCCAGCAGACCCAGGTTATTAAATCAGACCCAGAATTTT
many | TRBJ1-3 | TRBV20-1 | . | CSARQGSGNTIYF | TGCAGTGCTAGACAGGGCTCTGGAAACACCATATATTTT
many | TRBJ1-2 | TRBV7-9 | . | CASSPPREYGYTF | TGTGCCAGCAGCCCCCCCCGGGAATATGGCTACACCTTC
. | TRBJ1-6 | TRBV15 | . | CATSRDQGVNSPLHF | TGTGCCACCAGCAGAGATCAGGGTGTGAATTCACCCCTCCACTTT
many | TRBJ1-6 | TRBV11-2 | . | CASSMTDLYNSPLHF | TGTGCCAGCAGCATGACAGATCTTTATAATTCACCCCTCCACTTT
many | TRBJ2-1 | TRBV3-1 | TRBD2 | CASSILAGIAYNEQFF | TGTGCCAGCAGCATTTTAGCGGGTATCGCCTACAATGAGCAGTTCTTC
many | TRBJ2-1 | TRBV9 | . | CASSFRPESGDEQFF | TGTGCCAGCAGCTTCCGACCCGAATCCGGGGATGAGCAGTTCTTC
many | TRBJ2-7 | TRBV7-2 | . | CASSLGPSSSYEQYF | TGTGCCAGCAGCTTAGGACCGTCGAGCTCCTACGAGCAGTACTTC
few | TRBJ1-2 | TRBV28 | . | CASSWRGLVGYGYTF | TGTGCCAGCAGTTGGCGAGGCCTCGTGGGCTATGGCTACACCTTC
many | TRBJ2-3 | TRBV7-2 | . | CASSLARDRFTDTQYF | TGTGCCAGCAGCTTAGCGCGGGATCGCTTCACAGATACGCAGTATTTT
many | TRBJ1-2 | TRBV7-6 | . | CASSDDRSKNYGYTF | TGTGCCAGCAGCGATGACAGGAGCAAGAACTATGGCTACACCTTC
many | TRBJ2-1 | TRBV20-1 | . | CSASRGSSYNEQFF | TGCAGTGCTAGTCGGGGGAGCTCCTACAATGAGCAGTTCTTC
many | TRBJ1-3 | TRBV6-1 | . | CATLPGTIYF | TGTGCCACCCTACCGGGGACCATATATTTT
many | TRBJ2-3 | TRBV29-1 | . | CSLNVANTDTQYF | TGCAGCCTTAATGTCGCCAACACAGATACGCAGTATTTT
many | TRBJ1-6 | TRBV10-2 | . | CASSESAGVPNSPLHF | TGCGCCAGCAGTGAGTCGGCAGGGGTTCCCAATTCACCCCTCCACTTT
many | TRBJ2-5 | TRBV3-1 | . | CASSQDLPEKETQYF | TGTGCCAGCAGCCAAGACCTGCCGGAGAAAGAGACCCAGTACTTC
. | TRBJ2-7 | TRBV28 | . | CASSNRREQYF | TGTGCCAGCAGCAACCGGCGCGAGCAGTACTTC
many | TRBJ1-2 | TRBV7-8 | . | CASSLSRVIENGYTF | TGTGCCAGCAGCCTAAGCAGGGTAATTGAGAATGGCTACACCTTC
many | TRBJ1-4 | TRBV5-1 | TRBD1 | CASSLGQGTATNEKLFF | TGCGCCAGCAGCCTGGGACAGGGGACCGCAACTAATGAAAAACTGTTTTTT